One sample yielded the 19 T cell receptor beta chains listed below, sequenced in a study of beta chain features in type 1 diabetes. Broader study findings: Among all four CD4+ subsets, Type 1 diabetes patients had TCRB CDR3s that were moderately but significantly shorter.

Antigens for these TCRs are unknown. Sequenced material consisted of expressed TCRB transcripts (all of the isolated RNA was reverse transcribed). TCRdb's copy holds only in-frame clones and misses some; the assay was immunoSEQ multiplex PCR. The table records 150,000 to 200,000 clones, around 63% of them present only once. Sample: naive CD4+ T cells from blood. The source of these receptors is a man aged 25-45 years with type 1 diabetes.

About this clone itself: Different DNA sequences within this sample yield the same CDR3. This chain uses TRBV7-2 with TRBJ2-1; D is ambiguous. The germline V and J ends were trimmed by 0 bases and 0 bases, with 6 bases remaining between them. CDR1 is SGHTA, CDR2 FQGNSA, per germline. The CDR3 runs 15 residues. This CDR3 reads CASSLAASSYNEQFF. Written as DNA, the CDR3 is TGTGCCAGCAGCTTAGCTGCGAGCTCCTACAATGAGCAGTTCTTC.

The chain combines TRBV23-1 with TRBJ1-1, with 8 positions matching TRBD1. TRBV23-1 is designated an ORF whose function remains uncertain. Trimming took 3 bases from V and 0 from J; bases not matched to a gene: 12. The CDR3 totals 18 residues. The CDR3 spells CASSHPQPGQDLNTEAFF. The CDR3 DNA reads as TGCGCCAGCAGTCACCCGCAACCGGGACAGGATCTGAACACTGAAGCTTTCTTT.

The DNA for the CDR3 is TGTGCCTGGAGTCCCTGGGCCGACAGGTATAGCAATCAGCCCCAGCATTTT. This translates into CAWSPWADRYSNQPQHF. The V call is TRBV30, the J call TRBJ1-5; tentatively, D is TRBD1 (6 bases). CDR3 length: 17 residues. The V gene lost 2 bases and the J gene lost 0 bases, with 17 bases spanning the gap. Looked up from germline, CDR1 is GTSNPN and CDR2 is SVGIG (reference sequence). The full variable domain, rest sourced from reference TRBV30 and TRBJ1-5, is SQTIHQWPATLVQPVGSPLSLECTVEGTSNPNLYWYRQAAGRGLQLLFYSVGIGQISSEVPQNLSASRPQDRQFILSSKKLLLSDSGFYLCAWSPWADRYSNQPQHFGDGTRLSIL.

This clone showed up just a few times. The chain links TRBV29-1 to TRBJ2-5; D may be TRBD1 (6 bases). CDR3 length equals 14 residues. In germline, CDR1 is SQVTM, CDR2 ANQGSEA. V shed 6 bases and J shed 5 bases, with 19 bases lying between them. CDR3 amino acids: CSVGMDSLGETQYF. DNA of the CDR3: TGCAGCGTGGGGATGGACAGCCTGGGGGAGACCCAGTACTTC. The full variable domain, completed using reference TRBV29-1 and TRBJ2-5, is SAVISQKPSRDICQRGTSLTIQCQVDSQVTMMFWYRQQPGQSLTLIATANQGSEATYESGFVIDKFPISRPNLTFSTLTVSNMSPEDSSIYLCSVGMDSLGETQYFGPGTRLLVL.

The rearrangement joins TRBV11-2 to TRBJ1-5; D is uncertain. Trimming stripped 0 bases from V and 11 bases from J, with 11 bases between. The germline V gene encodes CDR1 SGHAT and CDR2 FQNNGV. The CDR3 runs 13 residues. The CDR3 DNA is TGTGCCAGCAGCTTAGATCGAAGTGGAGCCCAGCATTTT. This sequence encodes CASSLDRSGAQHF.

The rearrangement links TRBV27 to TRBJ2-3, with a possible D match to TRBD2 (6 bases). Germline V CDR1 and CDR2: MNHEY, SMNVEV (reference sequence). The CDR3 contains 18 residues. V lost 6 bases and J 2 bases, leaving 24 bases between the germline ends. The CDR3 DNA reads as TGTGCCAGCAGCCGCCCCGGCGGGATAAAACTAGCCACAGATACGCAGTATTTT. Translating gives CASSRPGGIKLATDTQYF.

The J gene is TRBJ2-6, the V gene TRBV7-2, with no clear D. The V and J ends lost 4 bases and 1 base respectively, with 8 bases between them. CDR3 length: 15 amino acids. Germline assignment: CDR1 SGHTA and CDR2 FQGNSA. The CDR3 sequence is CASSSDGSGANVLTF. In DNA, the CDR3 is TGTGCCAGCAGCTCAGACGGGTCTGGGGCCAACGTCCTGACTTTC.

V gene TRBV7-2 combines with J gene TRBJ2-1; 11 bases are shared with TRBD2. Germline CDR1 is SGHTA and CDR2 is FQGNSA. The trim removed 6 bases at V and 5 bases at J, leaving 6 bases unmatched. The length of the CDR3 is 15 residues. The CDR3 nucleotides read TGTGCCAGCAGTTACACTAGCGGGGGCCACAATGAGCAGTTCTTC. Protein sequence: CASSYTSGGHNEQFF. The entire variable domain, with the rest obtained from reference TRBV7-2 and TRBJ2-1, is as follows: GAGVSQSPSNKVTEKGKDVELRCDPISGHTALYWYRQSLGQGLEFLIYFQGNSAPDKSGLPSDRFSAERTGGSVSTLTIQRTQQEDSAVYLCASSYTSGGHNEQFFGPGTRLTVL.

The rearrangement links TRBV4-3 to TRBJ1-4, with TRBD1 identical over 7 bases. Germline lookup yields CDR1 LGHNA and CDR2 YSLEER. The CDR3 covers 14 residues. V dropped 3 bases and J dropped 10; count of bases not matched to a gene: 8. This chain's CDR3 is CASSQSTGTAKLFF. The CDR3 DNA reads TGCGCCAGCAGCCAGTCGACAGGGACGGCAAAACTGTTTTTT.

The rearrangement joins TRBV9 to TRBJ2-1, with D maybe TRBD2 (6 bases). There are 14 residues in the CDR3. Germline CDR1 SGDLS, CDR2 YYNGEE. V gave up 4 bases and J gave up 4 bases, with 12 bases separating them. CDR3 nucleotides: TGTGCCAGCAGCTTAGCGGCTCCTTACAATGAGCAGTTCTTC. Residues: CASSLAAPYNEQFF.

The genes are TRBV9 and TRBJ2-3, with 12 bases aligning to TRBD2. Per the germline V gene, CDR1 is SGDLS and CDR2 is YYNGEE. The ends lost 4 bases at V and 8 bases at J; junction bases unmatched: 8. This CDR3 is built from 15 residues. CDR3 DNA sequence: TGTGCCAGCAGCCCCCGTTCTAGCGGGGGGGCTACGCAGTATTTT. Its protein is CASSPRSSGGATQYF.

V gene TRBV7-2 combines with J gene TRBJ2-1; 12 nucleotides line up with TRBD2. The length of the CDR3 is 15 residues. J gave up 6 bases and V 6 bases, and 6 bases lay outside the gene matches. CDR1 and CDR2 from the germline V gene are SGHTA and FQGNSA. DNA for the CDR3: TGTGCCAGCAGGACACCGGGACTAGCGGGCAATGAGCAGTTCTTC. This gives the protein CASRTPGLAGNEQFF.

The chain links TRBV29-1 to TRBJ2-1; D perhaps matches TRBD1 (5 bases). Between the trimmed V and J ends, which lost 4 bases and 2 bases, there was a span of 9 bases. Germline assignment: CDR1 SQVTM and CDR2 ANQGSEA. This CDR3 contains 13 residues. The CDR3 DNA reads TGCAGCGTTGCAGGGCTTGCCTACAATGAGCAGTTCTTC. Its translation: CSVAGLAYNEQFF.

The V call is TRBV30, the J call TRBJ2-5, with D possibly being TRBD1 (5 bases). Trimming took off 1 base at V and 7 bases at J, with 13 bases between the two ends. The CDR3 totals 13 residues. In germline, CDR1 is GTSNPN, CDR2 SVGIG (reference sequence). The CDR3 reads CAWSAQGRVTQYF. DNA of the CDR3: TGTGCCTGGAGTGCTCAGGGTCGAGTGACCCAGTACTTC.

The gene calls are TRBV10-3 and TRBJ1-1; no clear D gene. Germline loops: CDR1 ENHRY, CDR2 SYGVKD. V gave up 3 bases and J gave up 0 bases, with 8 bases separating them. This CDR3 spans 14 amino acids. Here the CDR3 reads CAISEEGMNTEAFF. The DNA of the CDR3 is TGTGCCATCAGTGAAGAGGGAATGAACACTGAAGCTTTCTTT.

The chain joins TRBV29-1 to TRBJ1-1; D not resolved. Germline V gene sequence: CDR1 SQVTM, CDR2 ANQGSEA. CDR3 length: 12 residues. Deletions cut 3 bases from V and 5 bases from J, with 10 bases between. The CDR3 nucleotides read TGCAGCGTTGATGAGGGTGGGACTGAAGCTTTCTTT. This gives the protein CSVDEGGTEAFF.

This clone was counted a single time. The chain has TRBV7-9 and TRBJ2-2; D gene ambiguous. CDR3 length: 17 amino acids. Germline CDR1 SEHNR, CDR2 FQNEAQ (reference sequence). Trimming shortened V by 5 bases and J by 5 bases, and 21 bases separated the two germline ends. CDR3 DNA: TGTGCCAGCAGCCCCCCTAGAGGACGTCATGAGACCGGGGAGCTGTTTTTT. Amino acids: CASSPPRGRHETGELFF.

The V gene is TRBV9, the J gene TRBJ2-3; D call uncertain. V lost 0 bases to trimming and J lost 6 bases, with 8 bases between them. Germline lookup yields CDR1 SGDLS and CDR2 YYNGEE. This CDR3 spans 13 amino acids. The CDR3 nucleotides read TGTGCCAGCAGCGTAGCGGATCGGGATACGCAGTATTTT. It translates to CASSVADRDTQYF.

This chain connects TRBV9 to TRBJ2-1, with D possibly matching TRBD1 (5 bases). The V end was cut by 0 bases, the J end by 5 bases, with 6 bases between. CDR3 length: 13 residues. CDR1 and CDR2 from the germline V gene are SGDLS and YYNGEE. The CDR3 loop reads CASSVVQDNEQFF. The CDR3 DNA follows: TGTGCCAGCAGCGTAGTACAGGACAATGAGCAGTTCTTC. Full variable domain (missing parts from reference TRBV9 and TRBJ2-1): DSGVTQTPKHLITATGQRVTLRCSPRSGDLSVYWYQQSLDQGLQFLIQYYNGEERAKGNILERFSAQQFPDLHSELNLSSLELGDSALYFCASSVVQDNEQFFGPGTRLTVL.